Following are 20 T cell receptor beta chains from one sample sequenced in a study of shared clonotypes between healthy human individuals. The repertoire was sequenced with immunoSEQ multiplex PCR; TCRdb's copy has only in-frame clones and lacks some. The sample consists of around 990,000 clones, roughly 80% of them appearing once. Material for sequencing was memory CD4+ T cells from PBMCs. Subset specified: CD45RA-negative fraction. The source is a man in his late teens or twenties in good health. Some clones in this sample may be carry-over from other donors' samples.

The CDR3 loop is CSVADYEQYF. Here the CDR3 DNA reads TGCAGCGTTGCTGACTACGAGCAGTACTTC. J is TRBJ2-7 and V is TRBV29-1, with D uncertain. V lost 4 bases and J lost 3, with 4 bases in between. Germline loops: CDR1 SQVTM, CDR2 ANQGSEA. The CDR3 extends over 10 amino acids.

This rearrangement joins TRBV5-1 to TRBJ2-3; 7 bases fit TRBD1. The CDR3 loop spans 15 amino acids. Germline values: CDR1 SGHRS, CDR2 YFSETQ. V shed 3 bases and J 2 bases; nucleotides not matched to a gene: 6. Written as DNA, the CDR3 is TGCGCCAGCAGCTCTGGACAGGCCAACACAGATACGCAGTATTTT. Its protein product is CASSSGQANTDTQYF.

This clone has a handful of counts. The genes are TRBV28 and TRBJ2-3; D possibly matches TRBD1 or TRBD2 (6 bases each). Trimming removed 5 bases at V and 8 bases at J, with 14 bases between. The CDR3 consists of 13 residues. Germline-derived CDR1 and CDR2 are MDHEN and SYDVKM. The DNA of the CDR3 is TGTGCCAGCAGTGACACCGGGGGCGTTACGCAGTATTTT. It yields the protein CASSDTGGVTQYF.

This clone was observed a single time. This could be a read error, since a much larger clone is one nucleotide away. This chain connects TRBV5-8 to TRBJ1-5, with unresolved D. This CDR3 has 12 residues. V was pared by 1 base and J by 4 bases, with 3 bases between. The germline V gene has CDR1 SGHTS and CDR2 YDEGEE. The CDR3 nucleotides are TGTGCCAGCAGCTTGACGAATCAGCCCCAGCATTTT. Amino acid sequence: CASSLTNQPQHF.

The rearrangement joins TRBV28 to TRBJ2-7; D tentatively reads TRBD1 or TRBD2 (6 bases each). Germline V lookup: CDR1 MDHEN, CDR2 SYDVKM. The CDR3 sequence is 12 residues long. The chain's CDR3 is CVTWGASYEQYF. In nucleotides, the CDR3 is TGTGTAACCTGGGGGGCATCCTACGAGCAGTACTTC.

The chain uses TRBV5-1 and TRBJ1-4; D may be TRBD1 (5 bases). Germline V gene sequence: CDR1 SGHRS, CDR2 YFSETQ. The length of the CDR3 is 15 residues. V was clipped by 4 bases and J by 0 bases, with 10 bases between them. The CDR3 DNA sequence: TGCGCCAGCAGCCTTGAGACAGCAACTAATGAAAAACTGTTTTTT. Translation gives CASSLETATNEKLFF.

The chain has TRBV19 and TRBJ2-7; TRBD2 aligns across 7 bases. Germline loops: CDR1 LNHDA, CDR2 SQIVND (reference sequence). The CDR3 totals 13 residues. V was pared by 4 bases and J by 6 bases, with 6 bases of the junction left unmatched. Written as DNA, the CDR3 is TGTGCCAGTAGTACCCGGTGGGGGGGCGAGCAGTACTTC. This translates into CASSTRWGGEQYF.

This clone was detected only a few times. CDR3 bases: TGTGCCAGCAGTCCAGAGGGAGTGGGGGCCTACGAGCAGTACTTC. It specifies CASSPEGVGAYEQYF. This rearrangement joins TRBV27 to TRBJ2-7; D is possibly TRBD1 or TRBD2 (5 bases each). The V end was cut by 5 bases, the J end by 2 bases, with 16 bases between. The CDR3 consists of 15 residues. Germline CDR1 is MNHEY and CDR2 is SMNVEV (reference sequence).

This clone was seen just once. At the DNA level, this CDR3 is encoded by other sequences in the same sample as well. The V and J genes are TRBV5-1 and TRBJ2-7, with TRBD1 identical over 7 bases. CDR3 size: 14 residues. From germline, CDR1 is SGHRS and CDR2 YFSETQ. Unmatched junction bases numbered 5, after V lost 4 bases and J lost 1 base. The CDR3 here is CASSLGGASYEQYF. DNA for the CDR3: TGCGCCAGCAGCCTAGGGGGCGCGTCCTACGAGCAGTACTTC.

The CDR3 coding sequence is TGCAGCGTTGGGACTAGCGGGAGCGAGCAGTACTTC. This gives the protein CSVGTSGSEQYF. The chain recombines TRBV29-1 with TRBJ2-7; TRBD2 agrees at 13 bases. The CDR3 has 12 residues. V shed 4 bases and J 6 bases; nucleotides not matched to a gene: 0. Looked up from germline, CDR1 is SQVTM and CDR2 is ANQGSEA.

V and J are TRBV7-2 and TRBJ2-7; 9 bases match TRBD2. CDR1 is SGHTA, CDR2 FQGNSA, per germline. This CDR3 comprises 16 residues. After removal of 4 bases from V and 5 bases from J, the junction contained 12 bases not matched to a gene. The CDR3: CASSSPLEAGGNEQYF. CDR3 sequence (DNA): TGTGCCAGCAGCTCCCCCCTAGAGGCGGGAGGGAACGAGCAGTACTTC.

The chain has TRBV18 and TRBJ1-2; a possible D gene is TRBD1 (5 bases). V gave up 6 bases and J gave up 1 base, with 9 bases separating them. Germline loops: CDR1 KGHSH, CDR2 LQKENI. This CDR3 is built from 13 residues. CDR3 coding DNA: TGTGCCAGCTCTACAGACAGTAACTATGGCTACACCTTC. This translates into CASSTDSNYGYTF. The full variable domain, with the rest looked up from reference TRBV18 and TRBJ1-2, is NAGVMQNPRHLVRRRGQEARLRCSPMKGHSHVYWYRQLPEEGLKFMVYLQKENIIDESGMPKERFSAEFPKEGPSILRIQQVVRGDSAAYFCASSTDSNYGYTFGSGTRLTVV.

The J gene is TRBJ1-2, the V gene TRBV9; D is undetermined. V lost 0 bases, J lost 2 bases, and 11 bases lay in between. The CDR3 runs 15 residues. Germline-derived CDR1 and CDR2 are SGDLS and YYNGEE. Here the CDR3 DNA reads TGTGCCAGCAGCGTAGGAATGGGAGCGAACTATGGCTACACCTTC. Protein sequence: CASSVGMGANYGYTF.

This rearrangement joins TRBV5-1 to TRBJ1-2, with D possibly matching TRBD1 (6 bases). Trimming shortened V by 3 bases and J by 6 bases, and 15 bases separated the two germline ends. The germline V gene encodes CDR1 SGHRS and CDR2 YFSETQ. The CDR3 sequence is 14 residues long. CDR3 sequence reads: CASSSGGAANGYTF. CDR3 sequence (DNA): TGCGCCAGCAGCTCTGGGGGGGCTGCAAATGGCTACACCTTC.

The rearrangement joins TRBV13 to TRBJ1-3, with D hard to call. This CDR3 has 14 amino acids. V gave up 6 bases and J gave up 1 base, with 10 bases separating them. CDR1 is PRHDT and CDR2 is FYEKMQ in the germline V gene (reference sequence). In nucleotides, the CDR3 is TGTGCCAGCAGGAAGGGAGGGTCTGGAAACACCATATATTTT. This sequence encodes CASRKGGSGNTIYF.

The chain joins TRBV5-4 to TRBJ2-3, with D perhaps TRBD2 (5 bases). Germline lookup yields CDR1 SGHNT and CDR2 YYREEE (reference sequence). The CDR3 has 14 residues. The germline V and J ends were trimmed by 4 bases and 5 bases, with 14 bases remaining between them. This CDR3 is CASSEPAAGDTQYF. The CDR3 nucleotides are TGTGCCAGCAGCGAACCTGCGGCGGGAGATACGCAGTATTTT.

The chain recombines TRBV29-1 with TRBJ2-2, with D perhaps TRBD1 (6 bases). V lost 6 bases and J 2 bases, leaving 16 bases between the germline ends. This CDR3 comprises 15 residues. Germline V gives CDR1 SQVTM, CDR2 ANQGSEA. The CDR3 DNA reads as TGCAGCGTCGTAACAGGGAGCCGCAACACCGGGGAGCTGTTTTTT. This sequence encodes CSVVTGSRNTGELFF.

The chain carries TRBV4-2 and TRBJ2-5; possibly TRBD1 for D (6 bases). This CDR3 region has 14 residues. Trimming removed 4 bases from V and 5 bases from J, with 14 bases in between. Germline CDR1 is LGHNA and CDR2 is YNFKEQ. Here the CDR3 reads CASSPRGSGETQYF. The CDR3 region has the DNA TGTGCCAGCAGCCCCAGGGGTTCGGGGGAGACCCAGTACTTC.

Turning to this clone: Other DNA sequences within the sample encode an identical CDR3. This sequence joins TRBV5-1 and TRBJ2-3; a possible D gene is TRBD2 (5 bases). The V gene lost 5 bases and the J gene lost 1 base, with 11 bases spanning the gap. Per the germline V gene, CDR1 is SGHRS and CDR2 is YFSETQ. The CDR3 has 14 amino acids. The CDR3 DNA follows: TGCGCCAGCAGTGACCCCGGGGGCACAGATACGCAGTATTTT. This codes for CASSDPGGTDTQYF.

The chain combines TRBV19 with TRBJ2-1; 9 positions agree with TRBD2. Germline CDR1 reads LNHDA; CDR2 reads SQIVND (reference sequence). The V segment lost 4 bases and the J segment 4 bases; nucleotides outside the gene matches: 8. CDR3 length: 16 amino acids. CDR3 nucleotide sequence: TGTGCCAGTAGTACGGGCGGGGGGGAGCCATACAATGAGCAGTTCTTC. Protein product: CASSTGGGEPYNEQFF.